This T cell receptor beta chain was recovered during a study of OX40 agonist ivuxolimab in advanced cancers. Study-wide context: Every 2 weeks, patients received ivuxolimab intravenously, dosed at 0.01 to 10 mg/kg. Partial responses were seen in three patients, one with hepatocellular carcinoma and two with cutaneous melanoma.

This clone was seen a single time. Its antigen is still unknown. Assay used: immunoSEQ multiplex PCR; TCRdb lists only in-frame clones, some missing. This sample carries 60,000 to 65,000 clones, more than 85% of them seen once, and the ten largest clones take roughly 0.6%. General study findings and limits: Researchers report that CD8+ T cells had, on average, more expanded clones than CD4+.

Germline CDR1 reads SGHTA; CDR2 reads FQGTGA. This CDR3 comprises 18 residues. V lost 3 bases to trimming and J lost 2 bases; unmatched junction nucleotides: 9. The sequencing here drew on CD4+ or CD8+ T cells sorted from blood, taken in a trial of the OX40 agonist ivuxolimab. The chain employs TRBV7-3 and TRBJ2-6; TRBD2 matches at 8 bases. This clonotype was sampled from an adult with an advanced solid tumor such as melanoma, head and neck, liver or kidney cancer. In DNA, the CDR3 is TGTGCCAGCAGCTTGTCCGGACTAGCACTGGCTGGGGCCAACGTCCTGACTTTC. Its protein product is CASSLSGLALAGANVLTF.